This TCR beta chain was sequenced during a study of blood T cells in healthy people across ages (dated by TCRdb to about 2015). Broadly, across the study: Template switching captured roughly one uniquely barcoded TCR beta cDNA molecule per two T cells in model experiments. Using deep sequencing normalized with unique cDNA molecular identifiers, the study measured how TCR beta repertoire diversity changes with age. Donors were grouped into four age groups: young (average roughly 17 years), middle-aged (39), aged (around 60) and long-lived (just over 80). Donors of different ages were randomly distributed across sequencing lanes to avoid experimental bias. Using the same blood draw, the study looked at two additional independent replicas of 1 million unique cDNA reads for two donors, one aged 18 to 30 and the other aged 80 or older. Broad study findings and their caveats: Observed TCR beta diversity per million T cells fell roughly linearly with age, and a significant reduction was already apparent by age roughly 40. The CMV infection status of donors was not known, potentially confounding age-related changes in expanded clonotypes. Conclusive comparison of naive and antigen-experienced compartments was prevented by the profiling of bulk unsorted PBMCs. Total diversity estimates from one million sequenced T cells were considered lower bounds and underestimates. The long-lived group showed more naive CD4+ T cells, fewer expanded clones and increased TCR diversity than the aged group, suggesting age selection. Observed TCR beta diversity correlated strongly with the percentage of naive T cells measured by flow cytometry.

Systemically healthy Caucasian individuals from Russia, some 40 in total and aged roughly 6 to 100 years, were included as donors. Each donor gave around 9.9 milliliters of peripheral blood, collected into EDTA-treated Vacutainer tubes. Ficoll-Paque density-gradient centrifugation was used to isolate PBMCs, with at least 7 million per sample. Total RNA was extracted from PBMCs with Trizol reagent, with at least 5.5 micrograms obtained per sample. For every donor, an aliquot of PBMCs went through flow cytometry to measure the percentages of naive CD45RAhigh/CD27high T cells. The library was produced with 5' RACE. The sequencer listed for this sample is Illumina HiSeq 2500. A second PCR of about 6 to 11 cycles was run with a J-beta primer mix and a sample-barcoded 5' primer. Each TCR beta cDNA molecule received a unique molecular identifier from a template-switch 5' adaptor carrying 12 random nucleotides. Each sample yielded at least 2.5 million CDR3-containing paired-end reads. First-strand cDNA synthesis was performed from all RNA using the Mint cDNA synthesis kit, with priming by a TRBC-specific oligonucleotide. All cDNA was treated with uracil-DNA glycosylase and then went through a first 18-cycle PCR with the universal primers M1SS and BC2_uni_R. The authors' analysis ran thus. For normalization, 1 million high-quality reads, each with a distinct molecular identifier, were randomly selected from each sample. Instead of being binned into consensus sequences, reads that shared molecular identifiers were thrown out. CDR3 identification, clonotype clustering and error correction used MiTCR with a Q25 quality threshold and the strictest error-elimination algorithm. Lower-bound total TCR beta diversity was estimated with a nonparametric unseen species model using Euler transformation. Starting from the raw public reads, TCRdb applied fastp trimming at Q25, assembled clones with MiXCR and retained in-frame beta chains. Every CDR3 protein is listed once, alongside the most common genes and DNA of its rows. The V and J calls were determined by TCRdb, not by the authors. This sample has under 850,000 distinct CDR3 sequences in its table, and 36% of those were observed once. About an eighth of the sample is taken by the ten largest.

This clonotype was seen only a few times. Its recognized antigen is unknown. Nothing much larger sits one base from this clone, and base qualities are not available. The CDR3 holds 13 amino acids from the cysteine to the phenylalanine. Solely the CDR3 DNA is kept, with 39 bases framed from the first base. The junction shows trimming of 5 bases on V and 9 bases on J, plus 14 bases between the germline ends. CDR1 and CDR2 are drawn from the germline V gene: MNHEY, SVGAGI. Sequencing used blood. The sequence joins TRBV6-5 to TRBJ1-5; the D gene cannot be resolved reliably. The receptor was derived from a man younger than 35 in good health. Here the CDR3 is given as CASSGYGTWPQHF. The sequence in DNA is TGTGCCAGCAGTGGATACGGTACCTGGCCCCAGCATTTT.